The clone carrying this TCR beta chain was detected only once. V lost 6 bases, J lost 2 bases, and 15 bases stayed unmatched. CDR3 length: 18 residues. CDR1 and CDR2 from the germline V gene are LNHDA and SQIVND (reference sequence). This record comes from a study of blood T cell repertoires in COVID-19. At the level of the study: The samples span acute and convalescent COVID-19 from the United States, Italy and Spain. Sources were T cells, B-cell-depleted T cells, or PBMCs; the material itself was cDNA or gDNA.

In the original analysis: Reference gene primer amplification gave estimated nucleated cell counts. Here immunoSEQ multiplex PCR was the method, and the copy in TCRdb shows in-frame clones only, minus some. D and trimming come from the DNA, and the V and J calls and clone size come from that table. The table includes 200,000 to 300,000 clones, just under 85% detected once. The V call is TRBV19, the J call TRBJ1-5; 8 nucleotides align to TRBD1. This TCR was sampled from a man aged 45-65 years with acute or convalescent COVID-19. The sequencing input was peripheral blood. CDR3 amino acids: CASRVSGQGRAGNQPQHF. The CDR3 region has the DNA TGTGCCAGTAGGGTCTCAGGACAGGGTCGGGCAGGCAATCAGCCCCAGCATTTT.